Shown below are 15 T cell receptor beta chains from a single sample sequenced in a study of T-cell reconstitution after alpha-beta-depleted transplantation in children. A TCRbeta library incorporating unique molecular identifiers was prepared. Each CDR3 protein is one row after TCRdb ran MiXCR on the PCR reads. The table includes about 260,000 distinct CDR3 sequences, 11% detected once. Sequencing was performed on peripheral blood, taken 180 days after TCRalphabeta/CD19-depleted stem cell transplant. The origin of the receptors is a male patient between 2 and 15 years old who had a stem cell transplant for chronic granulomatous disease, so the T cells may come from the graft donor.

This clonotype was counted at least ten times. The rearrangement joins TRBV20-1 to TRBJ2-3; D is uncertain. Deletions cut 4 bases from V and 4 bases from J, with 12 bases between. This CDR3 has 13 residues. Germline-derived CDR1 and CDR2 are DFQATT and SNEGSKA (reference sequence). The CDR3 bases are TGCAGTGCTACGCGGACGGCGGCAGATACGCAGTATTTT. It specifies CSATRTAADTQYF.

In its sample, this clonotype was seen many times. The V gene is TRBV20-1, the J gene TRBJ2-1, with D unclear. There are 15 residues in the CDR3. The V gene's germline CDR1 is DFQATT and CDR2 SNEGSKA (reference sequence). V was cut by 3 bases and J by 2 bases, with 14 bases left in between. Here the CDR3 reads CSARTPGVTYNEQFF. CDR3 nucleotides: TGCAGTGCTAGGACCCCTGGAGTAACCTACAATGAGCAGTTCTTC.

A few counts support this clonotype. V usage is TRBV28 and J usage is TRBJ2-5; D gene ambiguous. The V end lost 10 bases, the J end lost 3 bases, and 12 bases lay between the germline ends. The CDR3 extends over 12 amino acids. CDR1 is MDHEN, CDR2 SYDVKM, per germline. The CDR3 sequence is CATTDTKETQYF. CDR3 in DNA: TGTGCCACCACTGACACGAAAGAGACCCAGTACTTC.

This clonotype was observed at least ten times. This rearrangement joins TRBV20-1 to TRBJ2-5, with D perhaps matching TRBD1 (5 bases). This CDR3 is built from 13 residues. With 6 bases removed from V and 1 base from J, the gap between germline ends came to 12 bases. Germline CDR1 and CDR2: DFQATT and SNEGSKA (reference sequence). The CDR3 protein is CSALTAIQETQYF. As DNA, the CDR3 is TGCAGTGCACTGACAGCTATCCAAGAGACCCAGTACTTC.

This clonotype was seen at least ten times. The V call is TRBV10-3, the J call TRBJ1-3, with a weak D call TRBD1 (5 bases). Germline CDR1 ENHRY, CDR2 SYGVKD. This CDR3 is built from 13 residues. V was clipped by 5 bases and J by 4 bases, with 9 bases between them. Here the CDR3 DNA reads TGTGCCATCAGTTGGGACGGCGGAAACACCATATATTTT. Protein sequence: CAISWDGGNTIYF.

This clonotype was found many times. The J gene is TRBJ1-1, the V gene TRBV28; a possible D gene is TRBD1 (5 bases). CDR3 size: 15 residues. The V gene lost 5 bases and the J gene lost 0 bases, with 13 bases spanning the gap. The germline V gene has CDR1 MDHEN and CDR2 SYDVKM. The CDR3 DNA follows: TGTGCCAGCAGTCTCACAGGTTGGCTGAACACTGAAGCTTTCTTT. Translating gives CASSLTGWLNTEAFF.

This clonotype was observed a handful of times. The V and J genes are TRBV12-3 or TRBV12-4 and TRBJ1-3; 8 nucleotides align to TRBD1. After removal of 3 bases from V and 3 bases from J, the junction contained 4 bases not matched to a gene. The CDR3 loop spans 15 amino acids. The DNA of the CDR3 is TGTGCCAGCAGTTTGTCAGGGGGCTTTGGAAACACCATATATTTT. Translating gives CASSLSGGFGNTIYF.

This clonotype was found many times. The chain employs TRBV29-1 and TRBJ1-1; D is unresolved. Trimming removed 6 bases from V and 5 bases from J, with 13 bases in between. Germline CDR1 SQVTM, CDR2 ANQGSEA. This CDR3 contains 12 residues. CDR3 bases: TGCAGCGTGGGGTTTCGCGAGACTGAAGCTTTCTTT. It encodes CSVGFRETEAFF. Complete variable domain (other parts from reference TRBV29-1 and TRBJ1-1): SAVISQKPSRDICQRGTSLTIQCQVDSQVTMMFWYRQQPGQSLTLIATANQGSEATYESGFVIDKFPISRPNLTFSTLTVSNMSPEDSSIYLCSVGFRETEAFFGQGTRLTVV.

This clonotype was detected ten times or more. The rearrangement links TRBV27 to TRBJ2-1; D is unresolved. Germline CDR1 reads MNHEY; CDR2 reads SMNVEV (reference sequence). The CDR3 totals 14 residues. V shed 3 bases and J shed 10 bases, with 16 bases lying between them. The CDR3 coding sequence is TGTGCCAGCAGTTTGACGATACCCCCATACGAGCAGTTCTTC. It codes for CASSLTIPPYEQFF.

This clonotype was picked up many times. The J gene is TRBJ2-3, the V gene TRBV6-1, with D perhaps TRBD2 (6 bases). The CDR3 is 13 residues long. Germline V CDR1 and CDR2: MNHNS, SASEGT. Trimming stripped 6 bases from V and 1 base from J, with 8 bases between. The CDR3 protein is CASSGSRTDTQYF. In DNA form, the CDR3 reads TGTGCCAGCAGCGGGAGTCGCACAGATACGCAGTATTTT.

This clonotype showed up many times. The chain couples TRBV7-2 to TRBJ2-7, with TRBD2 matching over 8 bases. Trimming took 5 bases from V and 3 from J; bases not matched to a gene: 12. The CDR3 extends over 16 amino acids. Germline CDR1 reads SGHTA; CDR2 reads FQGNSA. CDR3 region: CASSGSPGLGGYEQYF. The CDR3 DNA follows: TGTGCCAGCAGCGGAAGCCCGGGACTAGGGGGCTACGAGCAGTACTTC.

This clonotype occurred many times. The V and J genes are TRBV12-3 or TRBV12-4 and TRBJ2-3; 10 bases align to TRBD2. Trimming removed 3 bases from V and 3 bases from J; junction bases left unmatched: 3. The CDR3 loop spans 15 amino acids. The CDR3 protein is CASSFSSGSTDTQYF. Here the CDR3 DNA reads TGTGCCAGCAGTTTCTCTAGCGGGAGTACAGATACGCAGTATTTT.

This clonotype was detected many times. The DNA of the CDR3 is TGTGCCAGCAGTTACGGACAGGGGAGTAAAGACACCATATATTTT. Its protein is CASSYGQGSKDTIYF. The J gene is TRBJ1-3, the V gene TRBV6-5; 9 bases fit TRBD1. The CDR3 runs to 15 residues. From germline, CDR1 is MNHEY and CDR2 SVGAGI. Losses at the gene ends were 2 bases for V and 8 bases for J; bases not matched to a gene: 7.

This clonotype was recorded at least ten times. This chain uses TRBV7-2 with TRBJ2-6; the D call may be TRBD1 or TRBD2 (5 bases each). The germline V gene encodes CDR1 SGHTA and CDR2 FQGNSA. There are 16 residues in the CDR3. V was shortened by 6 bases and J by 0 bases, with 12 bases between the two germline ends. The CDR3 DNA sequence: TGTGCCAGCAGGGGACCGGATTTCTCTGGGGCCAACGTCCTGACTTTC. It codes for CASRGPDFSGANVLTF.

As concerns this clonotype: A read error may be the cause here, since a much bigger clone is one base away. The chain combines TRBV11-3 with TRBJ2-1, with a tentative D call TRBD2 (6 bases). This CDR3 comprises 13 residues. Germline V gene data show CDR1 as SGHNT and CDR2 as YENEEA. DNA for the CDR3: TGTGCCAGCAGCTTGGGAGGTATTAATGAGCTGTTCTTC. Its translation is CASSLGGINELFF.